The 30 T cell receptor beta chains presented below share a single source sample, sequenced in a study of CD4+ T cells in melanoma. Assay: immunoSEQ multiplex PCR; the TCRdb copy retains only in-frame clones and omits some. The table records over 10,000 clones, roughly 80% of them present only once. The sample taken for sequencing was cells from a culture (not recorded whether cultured in vitro). These receptors were taken from a human donor with melanoma.

The CDR3 region has the DNA TGTGCCAGCAGCCCCCTTGGAAACACCATATATTTT. Residues: CASSPLGNTIYF. This rearrangement joins TRBV6-6 to TRBJ1-3; D is undetermined. V gave up 6 bases and J gave up 3 bases, with 6 bases separating them. Germline CDR1 and CDR2: MNHNY and SVGAGI (reference sequence). The CDR3 totals 12 residues.

This clone showed up just a few times. The V call is TRBV2, the J call TRBJ2-7, with D perhaps TRBD1 (5 bases). V was trimmed by 4 bases and J by 6 bases, leaving 25 bases between them. The germline V gene has CDR1 SNHLY and CDR2 FYNNEI. CDR3 length equals 17 residues. The CDR3 region is CASSGVQGRNVLGEQYF. CDR3 bases: TGTGCCAGCAGTGGAGTTCAGGGTCGAAATGTGCTAGGCGAGCAGTACTTC.

J is TRBJ2-3 and V is TRBV5-1; TRBD2 matches at 8 bases. The CDR3 is 15 amino acids. CDR1 and CDR2 from the germline V gene are SGHRS and YFSETQ. V lost 1 base to trimming and J lost 6 bases; unmatched junction nucleotides: 7. Here the CDR3 reads CASSLLARGVDTQYF. The CDR3 DNA reads TGCGCCAGCAGCTTGTTGGCGCGGGGGGTGGATACGCAGTATTTT.

V usage is TRBV20-1 and J usage is TRBJ2-3; D uncertain. This CDR3 has 11 amino acids. The germline V gene has CDR1 DFQATT and CDR2 SNEGSKA (reference sequence). V dropped 0 bases and J dropped 6 bases, with 4 bases sitting between them. The CDR3 reads CSARDSDTQYF. The CDR3 DNA is TGCAGTGCTAGAGACAGCGATACGCAGTATTTT.

This chain connects TRBV5-5 to TRBJ2-3, with D unresolved. CDR1 SGHKS and CDR2 YYEKEE come from the germline V gene (reference sequence). Trimming stripped 2 bases from V and 0 bases from J, with 10 bases between. The length of the CDR3 is 15 residues. CDR3 loop: CASSFDSPSTDTQYF. The CDR3, as DNA: TGTGCCAGCAGCTTCGACTCGCCTAGCACAGATACGCAGTATTTT. Looking up the rest from reference TRBV5-5 and TRBJ2-3 gives the full variable domain: DAGVTQSPTHLIKTRGQQVTLRCSPISGHKSVSWYQQVLGQGPQFIFQYYEKEERGRGNFPDRFSARQFPNYSSELNVNALLLGDSALYLCASSFDSPSTDTQYFGPGTRLTVL.

The J gene is TRBJ1-5, the V gene TRBV10-3; D gene uncertain. V was shortened by 2 bases and J by 7 bases, with 9 bases between the two germline ends. Germline assignment: CDR1 ENHRY and CDR2 SYGVKD. The CDR3 has 13 amino acids. The CDR3 sequence: CAISETPEQPQHF. DNA of the CDR3: TGTGCCATCAGTGAGACACCCGAGCAGCCCCAGCATTTT.

The J gene is TRBJ2-7, the V gene TRBV6-6; D is perhaps TRBD1 or TRBD2 (6 bases each). Deletions cut 0 bases from V and 9 bases from J, with 21 bases between. This CDR3 is 16 amino acids long. The V gene's germline CDR1 is MNHNY and CDR2 SVGAGI (reference sequence). The CDR3 sequence: CASSYSGGEENLGQYF. The CDR3 nucleotides read TGTGCCAGCAGTTACTCCGGGGGCGAGGAAAATTTAGGGCAGTACTTC.

The V gene is TRBV5-1, the J gene TRBJ2-7, with 7 bases aligning to TRBD1. Losses at the gene ends were 2 bases for V and 5 bases for J; bases not matched to a gene: 7. The germline V gene encodes CDR1 SGHRS and CDR2 YFSETQ. The CDR3 is made up of 14 amino acids. In DNA form, the CDR3 reads TGCGCCAGCAGCTTAGGGGGCAACCCCGACGAGCAGTACTTC. It codes for CASSLGGNPDEQYF.

The chain combines TRBV30 with TRBJ2-2; 9 positions match TRBD1. V shed 7 bases, J shed 2 bases, and the junction held 2 bases outside the gene matches. From germline, CDR1 is GTSNPN and CDR2 SVGIG (reference sequence). The CDR3 consists of 13 residues. The CDR3 nucleotides read TGTGCCTTGGGACAGGGTAACACCGGGGAGCTGTTTTTT. Protein: CALGQGNTGELFF.

The CDR3 DNA is TGTGCCTGGAGTAGGGACAGGACGAACACTGAAGCTTTCTTT. This codes for CAWSRDRTNTEAFF. The gene calls are TRBV30 and TRBJ1-1, with 8 bases fitting TRBD1. Germline V gene data show CDR1 as GTSNPN and CDR2 as SVGIG (reference sequence). With 2 bases clipped from V and 1 base from J, the junction kept 3 bases outside the gene matches. The length of the CDR3 is 14 residues.

V is TRBV5-1 and J is TRBJ2-2, with a possible D match to TRBD2 (7 bases). Per germline, CDR1 SGHRS and CDR2 YFSETQ. Trimming cost V 5 bases and J 1 base, with 15 bases left between them. The CDR3 consists of 16 residues. Written as DNA, the CDR3 is TGCGCCAGCAGTCGGACCGGGGGGCTGAACACCGGGGAGCTGTTTTTT. Translated, it gives CASSRTGGLNTGELFF.

The rearrangement links TRBV5-5 to TRBJ2-5, with 9 bases identical to TRBD2. The CDR3 spans 15 residues. V lost 4 bases to trimming and J lost 5 bases; unmatched junction nucleotides: 9. Per the germline V gene, CDR1 is SGHKS and CDR2 is YYEKEE (reference sequence). CDR3 sequence reads: CASSDLAGARETQYF. The DNA for the CDR3 is TGTGCCAGCAGCGACTTAGCGGGGGCCCGGGAGACCCAGTACTTC.

The V gene is TRBV2, the J gene TRBJ2-7; 8 bases are a match to TRBD2. Germline-derived CDR1 and CDR2 are SNHLY and FYNNEI. V gave up 4 bases and J gave up 3 bases; unmatched junction bases: 2. This CDR3 contains 13 residues. The CDR3 coding sequence is TGTGCCAGCAGTGGGGGACTAGTCTACGAGCAGTACTTC. It translates to CASSGGLVYEQYF.

The chain is built from TRBV7-2 and TRBJ2-1; no definite D call. Germline V CDR1 and CDR2: SGHTA, FQGNSA. The length of the CDR3 is 11 residues. The V and J ends lost 1 base and 9 bases respectively, with 4 bases between them. In nucleotides, the CDR3 is TGTGCCAGCAGCTTAGGGGGTGAGCAGTTCTTC. Translated, it gives CASSLGGEQFF.

The genes are TRBV6-1 and TRBJ2-7, with TRBD1 identical over 8 bases. V lost 3 bases and J lost 0; bases outside the gene matches: 4. Germline V lookup: CDR1 MNHNS, CDR2 SASEGT. The CDR3 is 15 amino acids. The CDR3 coding sequence is TGTGCCAGCAGTGACTACGGGACAGGCTCCTACGAGCAGTACTTC. This sequence encodes CASSDYGTGSYEQYF.

There are a few counts of this clone. The chain carries TRBV9 and TRBJ2-5; TRBD1 aligns across 9 bases. J gave up 3 bases and V 3 bases, and 6 bases lay outside the gene matches. This CDR3 has 15 residues. Germline CDR1 is SGDLS and CDR2 is YYNGEE. The CDR3 DNA reads as TGTGCCAGCAGCGCCTACAGGGGGCGCGAAGAGACCCAGTACTTC. This encodes CASSAYRGREETQYF.

This chain links TRBV7-2 with TRBJ1-2; D remains ambiguous. The CDR3 has 17 residues. V was cut by 1 base and J by 4 bases, with 19 bases left in between. Germline V lookup: CDR1 SGHTA, CDR2 FQGNSA. DNA of the CDR3: TGTGCCAGCAGCTTAGGTGGATCCGGAACACGGGGCTATGGCTACACCTTC. Its translation: CASSLGGSGTRGYGYTF.

The chain has TRBV5-6 and TRBJ1-1; TRBD1 matches at 7 bases. J was trimmed by 0 bases and V by 4 bases; bases with no gene match: 0. CDR1 is SGHDT, CDR2 YYEEEE, per germline. The CDR3 has 13 amino acids. The CDR3 spells CASSDRVNTEAFF. In nucleotides, the CDR3 is TGTGCCAGCAGCGACAGGGTGAACACTGAAGCTTTCTTT.

V and J are TRBV4-1 and TRBJ2-3; D is tentatively TRBD1 or TRBD2 (5 bases each). Looked up from germline, CDR1 is MGHRA and CDR2 is YSYEKL. CDR3 length: 16 amino acids. Trimming pared 3 bases from V and 0 bases from J, leaving 13 bases between. CDR3 sequence reads: CASSQLGGASTDTQYF. CDR3 in DNA: TGCGCCAGCAGCCAGCTTGGGGGAGCTAGCACAGATACGCAGTATTTT.

This chain uses TRBV7-2 with TRBJ1-6; 7 positions agree with TRBD1. This CDR3 contains 15 residues. The junction had 11 bases not matched to a gene; V was cut back by 6 bases and J by 9 bases. CDR1 and CDR2 from the germline V gene are SGHTA and FQGNSA. For the CDR3, the DNA is TGTGCCAGCAGAAATAGAGAGGGGGCGCTTTCACCCCTCCACTTT. This translates into CASRNREGALSPLHF. Based on the CDR3 plus reference TRBV7-2 and TRBJ1-6, the full variable domain is GAGVSQSPSNKVTEKGKDVELRCDPISGHTALYWYRQSLGQGLEFLIYFQGNSAPDKSGLPSDRFSAERTGGSVSTLTIQRTQQEDSAVYLCASRNREGALSPLHFGNGTRLTVT.

The rearrangement joins TRBV2 to TRBJ1-2; D gene ambiguous. V dropped 7 bases and J dropped 7 bases, with 19 bases sitting between them. Germline lookup yields CDR1 SNHLY and CDR2 FYNNEI. The CDR3 has 14 residues. CDR3 nucleotides: TGTGCCAGCATGCTAGATCTCCGGCCTCGTGGCTACACCTTC. The encoded protein is CASMLDLRPRGYTF.

This clone has a handful of counts. The chain employs TRBV4-2 and TRBJ2-2; D remains unclear. Germline V CDR1 and CDR2: LGHNA, YNFKEQ. V lost 1 base to trimming and J lost 3 bases, with 9 bases between them. The CDR3 extends over 15 amino acids. The chain's CDR3 is CASSQGVIYTGELFF. The CDR3 bases are TGTGCCAGCAGCCAAGGGGTGATTTACACCGGGGAGCTGTTTTTT.

In its sample, this clone was seen once. The rearrangement joins TRBV6-6 to TRBJ2-1, with TRBD1 identical over 7 bases. The CDR3 loop spans 14 amino acids. The V and J ends lost 6 bases and 2 bases, in that order; junction bases with no gene match: 4. Germline loops: CDR1 MNHNY, CDR2 SVGAGI (reference sequence). DNA of the CDR3: TGTGCCAGCAGCGGGACAGCCGCCTACAATGAGCAGTTCTTC. It yields the protein CASSGTAAYNEQFF.

The chain has TRBV9 and TRBJ2-2; 9 bases fit TRBD2. This CDR3 contains 15 residues. CDR1 SGDLS and CDR2 YYNGEE come from the germline V gene. With V trimmed by 7 bases and J by 5 bases, 9 bases remained unmatched. The CDR3: CASQGGGAGTGELFF. Written as DNA, the CDR3 is TGTGCCAGCCAAGGCGGGGGGGCGGGGACCGGGGAGCTGTTTTTT.

This rearrangement joins TRBV11-2 to TRBJ2-7, with 12 bases aligning to TRBD1. CDR3 length equals 14 residues. V gave up 1 base and J gave up 5 bases; unmatched junction bases: 0. Germline loops: CDR1 SGHAT, CDR2 FQNNGV. CDR3 nucleotides: TGTGCCAGCAGCTTAGGGGACAGGGGGCACGAGCAGTACTTC. Translation gives CASSLGDRGHEQYF.

The rearrangement links TRBV5-1 to TRBJ1-1, with D uncertain. The CDR3 has 11 amino acids. Trimming took 4 bases from V and 1 from J, leaving 2 bases between them. The V gene's germline CDR1 is SGHRS and CDR2 YFSETQ. The CDR3 region has the DNA TGCGCCAGCAGCCAGAACACTGAAGCTTTCTTT. Protein sequence: CASSQNTEAFF.

The chain couples TRBV30 to TRBJ1-5; D remains unclear. The CDR3 extends over 15 amino acids. The germline CDR1 and CDR2 sequences are GTSNPN and SVGIG (reference sequence). V lost 3 bases and J 0 bases, leaving 12 bases between the germline ends. CDR3 sequence (DNA): TGTGCCTGGAGGCCCAAGGGTGATAGCAATCAGCCCCAGCATTTT. This gives the protein CAWRPKGDSNQPQHF.

The chain uses TRBV2 and TRBJ1-5; D unresolved. With 4 bases removed from V and 0 bases from J, the gap between germline ends came to 10 bases. This CDR3 region has 15 residues. CDR1 SNHLY and CDR2 FYNNEI come from the germline V gene. The CDR3 sequence: CASSGAADSNQPQHF. CDR3 in DNA: TGTGCCAGCAGTGGGGCAGCTGATAGCAATCAGCCCCAGCATTTT.

In this sample, this clone is medium-sized. This rearrangement joins TRBV30 to TRBJ2-6; 8 nucleotides align to TRBD1. The germline V gene encodes CDR1 GTSNPN and CDR2 SVGIG (reference sequence). The CDR3 is made up of 17 amino acids. V trimming: 2 bases; J trimming: 0 bases; junction bases outside the gene matches: 6. The CDR3 nucleotides read TGTGCCTGGAGTCGGGACAGGTCATCCTCTGGGGCCAACGTCCTGACTTTC. Translating it yields CAWSRDRSSSGANVLTF.

This clone was picked up a small number of times. The chain employs TRBV27 and TRBJ1-2; tentative D call: TRBD1 (5 bases). Germline V lookup: CDR1 MNHEY, CDR2 SMNVEV (reference sequence). V lost 4 bases and J 1 base, leaving 10 bases between the germline ends. This CDR3 spans 14 amino acids. CDR3: CASSSQGGNYGYTF. The DNA of the CDR3 is TGTGCCAGCAGTTCCCAGGGAGGTAACTATGGCTACACCTTC.